This T cell receptor beta chain emerged from a study of T cell responses to AZD1222 COVID-19 vaccine. Findings of the study overall: Regions 160-218 and 743-854 held dominance among vaccine-associated CD4 TCRs, which spanned spike. White British ancestry dominated among donors, who included more females, and clonal diversity was possibly underestimated.

Points on this clone: What it binds is unknown.

Germline lookup yields CDR1 MDHEN and CDR2 SYDVKM. The CDR3 contains 14 residues. Deletions cut 6 bases from V and 3 bases from J, with 11 bases between. Sequencing used immunoSEQ multiplex PCR; TCRdb keeps in-frame clones, though not all of them. The sample has 75,000 to 95,000 clones; around 89% are singletons. This clonotype originated in an adult who received the MenACWY meningococcal vaccine as a control. Sample: peripheral blood, taken 28 days after the second dose of the MenACWY control vaccine. The chain links TRBV28 to TRBJ1-4, with D unresolved. The CDR3 loop reads CASSPVGANEKLFF. CDR3 nucleotides: TGTGCCAGCAGCCCTGTCGGGGCTAATGAAAAACTGTTTTTT.